Reported below is one TCR beta chain. Its antigen is undetermined. This record comes from a study of T cell repertoires in cytomegalovirus infection. Whole-study findings and limits: Within the response measured ex vivo, HLA-C-restricted CMV-specific TCR beta clonotypes were dominant.

Via MiXCR, TCRdb re-called the reads, giving one row per CDR3 protein. The sample includes almost 500,000 distinct CDR3 sequences, approximately 10% of them seen just once. This TCR was sampled from a human donor in good health (CMV status not recorded). Some clones in this sample may be carry-over from other donors' samples. Sample: PBMCs.

For the CDR3, the DNA is TGCGCCAGCCCAGGGGTTACCTACGAGCAGTACTTC. It specifies CASPGVTYEQYF. J is TRBJ2-7 and V is TRBV5-1; D perhaps matches TRBD1 (6 bases). The CDR3 is 12 residues long. Germline V gives CDR1 SGHRS, CDR2 YFSETQ. V shed 7 bases and J shed 2 bases, with 10 bases lying between them.